Given below is one T cell receptor beta chain in context. This record comes from a study of human T cells and chemical hapten exposure. Study as a whole: Minor pooled library volume differences mainly drove per-sample TCR yield variation.

Time point given: healthy volunteer bleed at 6 weeks. Total RNA extraction was carried out from unfractionated whole blood. Unique molecular identifiers were linked by the library to individual cDNA molecules. A single record per CDR3 protein comes from TCRdb applying MiXCR to the RACE reads. The sample lists fewer than 85,000 distinct CDR3 sequences, around 9.4% occurring once. V dropped 6 bases and J dropped 4; count of bases not matched to a gene: 13. Per germline, CDR1 SNHLY and CDR2 FYNNEI. The CDR3 totals 17 residues. This receptor was identified in a female donor in good health. Some clones in this sample may be carry-over from other donors' samples. The J gene is TRBJ2-2, the V gene TRBV2; TRBD1 aligns across 8 bases. The sequencing input was whole blood. The CDR3 sequence is CASSLPPTGDTTGELFF. CDR3 sequence (DNA): TGTGCCAGCAGCCTTCCCCCGACAGGGGACACCACCGGGGAGCTGTTTTTT.